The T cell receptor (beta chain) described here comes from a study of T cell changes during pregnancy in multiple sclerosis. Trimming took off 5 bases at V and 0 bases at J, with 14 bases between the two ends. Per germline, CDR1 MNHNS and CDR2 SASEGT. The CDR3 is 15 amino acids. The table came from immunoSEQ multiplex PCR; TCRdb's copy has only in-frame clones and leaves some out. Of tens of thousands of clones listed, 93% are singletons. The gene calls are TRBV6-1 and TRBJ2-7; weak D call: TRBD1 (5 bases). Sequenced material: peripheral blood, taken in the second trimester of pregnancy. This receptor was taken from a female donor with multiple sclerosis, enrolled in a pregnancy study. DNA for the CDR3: TGTGCCAGCAGTCTATCGCTACAGGCCTCCTACGAGCAGTACTTC. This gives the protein CASSLSLQASYEQYF.